This entry lists 5 T cell receptor beta chains sequenced from one sample in a study of PD-1 blockade in classical Hodgkin lymphoma. Repertoires were generated with immunoSEQ multiplex PCR, while TCRdb's copy carries only in-frame clones and drops some. The top ten clones hold approximately 4% of a sample with approximately 6,400 clones, around 84% of them seen once. All the patients suffered relapse after autologous stem cell transplantation, and brentuximab vedotin exposure differed. Magnetic negative selection was used to purify CD4+ T cells from PBMCs that had been thawed. Source: CD4+ T cells from blood, taken at baseline. Source of these receptors: a human donor with classical Hodgkin lymphoma.

The V call is TRBV9, the J call TRBJ1-2, with 10 bases matching TRBD1. The CDR3 consists of 15 residues. The ends lost 3 bases at V and 5 bases at J; junction bases unmatched: 7. Germline V gives CDR1 SGDLS, CDR2 YYNGEE. CDR3 nucleotide sequence: TGTGCCAGCAGCGATCGGACAGGGGGTAGATATGGCTACACCTTC. This codes for CASSDRTGGRYGYTF.

The rearrangement uses TRBV6-1 and TRBJ2-7, with D possibly being TRBD2 (5 bases). The CDR3 sequence is 14 residues long. Germline CDR1 MNHNS, CDR2 SASEGT. With 3 bases removed from V and 6 bases from J, the gap between germline ends came to 15 bases. The CDR3 sequence: CASSDQSGAGEQYF. The CDR3 bases are TGTGCCAGCAGTGACCAAAGCGGCGCGGGCGAGCAGTACTTC.

V usage is TRBV28 and J usage is TRBJ2-2, with TRBD2 as a possible D gene (7 bases). The CDR3 is made up of 14 amino acids. The V end was cut by 7 bases, the J end by 4 bases, with 13 bases between. CDR1 and CDR2 from the germline V gene are MDHEN and SYDVKM. CDR3 protein: CASTGGGVTGELFF. The CDR3 coding sequence is TGTGCCAGCACTGGGGGGGGCGTCACCGGGGAGCTGTTTTTT.

The CDR3 sequence: CASSLDEGGDQETQYF. CDR3 bases: TGTGCCAGCAGCTTAGATGAGGGGGGGGATCAAGAGACCCAGTACTTC. The chain recombines TRBV11-2 with TRBJ2-5, with D tentatively TRBD2 (7 bases). V was trimmed by 0 bases and J by 2 bases, leaving 13 bases between them. CDR3 size: 16 residues. Germline values: CDR1 SGHAT, CDR2 FQNNGV.

The V call is TRBV4-1, the J call TRBJ2-2; no clear D gene. The CDR3 length is 12 residues. V was trimmed by 5 bases and J by 3 bases, leaving 4 bases between them. The germline V gene encodes CDR1 MGHRA and CDR2 YSYEKL. DNA of the CDR3: TGCGCCAGCAGCTTCTACACCGGGGAGCTGTTTTTT. It encodes CASSFYTGELFF.